The next 9 T cell receptor beta chains were all read from a single sample in a study of T cell changes during pregnancy in multiple sclerosis. Produced via immunoSEQ multiplex PCR; TCRdb's table is partial and in-frame only. The data hold 40,000 or so clones, with around 90% observed a single time. The source was CD8+ T cells from peripheral blood mononuclear cells, collected in the first trimester of pregnancy. All receptors derive from a female donor with multiple sclerosis, enrolled in a pregnancy study.

The chain is built from TRBV5-6 and TRBJ2-5, with D perhaps matching TRBD2 (6 bases). Germline V CDR1 and CDR2: SGHDT, YYEEEE. CDR3 size: 16 residues. Trimming shortened V by 4 bases and J by 4 bases, and 20 bases separated the two germline ends. The CDR3 here is CASSDERAPHPETQYF. The CDR3 region has the DNA TGTGCCAGCAGCGATGAGCGGGCTCCCCACCCAGAGACCCAGTACTTC.

The chain couples TRBV12-5 to TRBJ1-3, with D maybe TRBD1 (5 bases). The CDR3 is 15 amino acids. Per germline, CDR1 LGHNT and CDR2 FRNRAP. The V end lost 4 bases, the J end lost 4 bases, and 14 bases lay between the germline ends. The DNA for the CDR3 is TGTGCTAGTGGTTGGGGCGGGGGGTTCGGAAACACCATATATTTT. Translating it yields CASGWGGGFGNTIYF.

This rearrangement joins TRBV19 to TRBJ2-2; 9 nucleotides align to TRBD1. CDR3 size: 15 residues. Germline V gene lookup returns CDR1 LNHDA and CDR2 SQIVND (reference sequence). With 6 bases clipped from V and 1 base from J, the junction kept 3 bases outside the gene matches. CDR3: CASRPGQGNTGELFF. The CDR3 DNA follows: TGTGCCAGTAGACCGGGACAGGGGAACACCGGGGAGCTGTTTTTT. The full variable domain, with the rest looked up from reference TRBV19 and TRBJ2-2, is DGGITQSPKYLFRKEGQNVTLSCEQNLNHDAMYWYRQDPGQGLRLIYYSQIVNDFQKGDIAEGYSVSREKKESFPLTVTSAQKNPTAFYLCASRPGQGNTGELFFGEGSRLTVL.

The gene calls are TRBV19 and TRBJ1-5, with D uncertain. With 4 bases removed from V and 0 bases from J, the gap between germline ends came to 7 bases. Per germline, CDR1 LNHDA and CDR2 SQIVND (reference sequence). The CDR3 has 14 residues. CDR3 nucleotides: TGTGCCAGTAGTAAACGGGGTAGCAATCAGCCCCAGCATTTT. Its protein is CASSKRGSNQPQHF.

J is TRBJ1-4 and V is TRBV5-6; D is undetermined. In germline, CDR1 is SGHDT, CDR2 YYEEEE. This CDR3 is built from 14 residues. V dropped 0 bases and J dropped 7 bases, with 10 bases sitting between them. CDR3 loop: CASSLGEDGEKLFF. CDR3 in DNA: TGTGCCAGCAGCTTGGGGGAGGATGGTGAAAAACTGTTTTTT.

Here the CDR3 reads CASSVGRGGSTDTQYF. CDR3 nucleotide sequence: TGTGCCAGCAGCGTAGGGCGGGGGGGGAGCACAGATACGCAGTATTTT. This chain links TRBV9 with TRBJ2-3; 9 bases are shared with TRBD2. V shed 0 bases and J 0 bases; nucleotides not matched to a gene: 2. Germline assignment: CDR1 SGDLS and CDR2 YYNGEE. This CDR3 has 16 residues. The whole variable domain, remainder taken from reference TRBV9 and TRBJ2-3, is DSGVTQTPKHLITATGQRVTLRCSPRSGDLSVYWYQQSLDQGLQFLIQYYNGEERAKGNILERFSAQQFPDLHSELNLSSLELGDSALYFCASSVGRGGSTDTQYFGPGTRLTVL.

This chain links TRBV27 with TRBJ2-1; no definite D call. Germline assignment: CDR1 MNHEY and CDR2 SMNVEV (reference sequence). The V end lost 4 bases, the J end lost 4 bases, and 14 bases lay between the germline ends. The length of the CDR3 is 15 residues. The CDR3 region is CASSSYRERYNEQFF. The CDR3 region has the DNA TGTGCCAGCAGTTCCTACAGAGAAAGGTACAATGAGCAGTTCTTC.

V gene TRBV7-9 combines with J gene TRBJ1-2; a weak D match, TRBD1 (6 bases). The CDR3 is made up of 15 amino acids. Germline CDR1 SEHNR, CDR2 FQNEAQ (reference sequence). V was clipped by 3 bases and J by 4 bases, with 15 bases between them. CDR3 DNA sequence: TGTGCCAGCAGCTTCCTCGGGGACAAGGTCTATGGCTACACCTTC. Encoded protein: CASSFLGDKVYGYTF.

The CDR3 loop is CASSQDPLGAVKLFF. The CDR3 DNA sequence: TGCGCCAGCAGCCAGGACCCCCTGGGGGCGGTGAAACTGTTTTTT. This rearrangement joins TRBV4-1 to TRBJ1-4, with D possibly TRBD1 on 6 matching bases. The germline V and J ends were trimmed by 3 bases and 11 bases, with 19 bases remaining between them. Germline V gene data show CDR1 as MGHRA and CDR2 as YSYEKL. There are 15 residues in the CDR3.